This T cell receptor (beta chain) originates from a study of blood T cells in healthy people across ages. Study-level findings and limits: TCR beta diversity correlated strongly with naive T cell percentage. Significant beta diversity loss was already apparent by age approximately 42, declining roughly linearly.

Concerning this clonotype: The antigen remains unidentified.

V lost 0 bases and J lost 2, with 12 bases in between. In germline, CDR1 is SGDLS, CDR2 YYNGEE. The CDR3 length is 15 residues. Through a sample-barcoded 5' primer and a J-beta primer mix, a second PCR was run for 7 to 11 cycles. A single record per CDR3 protein comes from TCRdb applying MiXCR to the 5' RACE reads. The sample shows approximately 1,100,000 distinct CDR3 sequences, roughly 45% of them seen only once. The rearrangement joins TRBV9 to TRBJ2-7; D is possibly TRBD2 (6 bases). Sequencing was carried out using blood. The origin of this receptor is a woman between 55 and 75 years old in good health. The CDR3 DNA is TGTGCCAGCAGCGTAGCCGGGACTTCCCCCTACGAGCAGTACTTC. Amino acids: CASSVAGTSPYEQYF.